This entry lists 25 T cell receptor beta chains sequenced from one sample in a study of blood T cells in healthy people across ages. The second PCR ran roughly 6 to 11 cycles with a sample-barcoded 5' primer and J-beta primers. TCRdb re-analysed the 5' RACE reads in MiXCR, keeping a single row per CDR3 protein. The table has 800,000 or so distinct CDR3 sequences, roughly 60% seen once; the top ten hold approximately 30%. Sequencing was performed on blood. These receptor sequences come from a man younger than 40 in good health.

The chain has TRBV11-2 and TRBJ2-1; 12 positions agree with TRBD1. The CDR3 length is 15 residues. Germline V gene sequence: CDR1 SGHAT, CDR2 FQNNGV. Trimming took 3 bases from V and 13 from J; bases not matched to a gene: 10. In DNA, the CDR3 is TGTGCCAGCAGCTTCGGGACAGGGGGCAGAGAGACCCAGTTCTTC. Translating it yields CASSFGTGGRETQFF.

V is TRBV5-1 and J is TRBJ2-3; 7 nucleotides align to TRBD2. The trim removed 2 bases at V and 4 bases at J, leaving 7 bases unmatched. This CDR3 region has 15 residues. The V gene's germline CDR1 is SGHRS and CDR2 YFSETQ. The CDR3, as DNA: TGCGCCAGCAGCTTAGCGGGGAAAGGGTCAGATACGCAGTATTTT. The encoded protein is CASSLAGKGSDTQYF.

The CDR3 region is CASSPPGGGNQPQHF. CDR3 DNA: TGTGCCAGCAGTCCCCCCGGAGGGGGCAATCAGCCCCAGCATTTT. The J gene is TRBJ1-5, the V gene TRBV28; D might be TRBD1 (5 bases). The length of the CDR3 is 15 residues. The germline V and J ends were trimmed by 5 bases and 2 bases, with 13 bases remaining between them. The germline gives CDR1 MDHEN, CDR2 SYDVKM.

The chain couples TRBV4-2 to TRBJ2-3; the match to TRBD2 covers 12 bases. Trimming cost V 0 bases and J 9 bases; bases outside gene matches: 10. Germline values: CDR1 LGHNA, CDR2 YNFKEQ. CDR3 length: 17 amino acids. The CDR3 bases are TGTGCCAGCAGCCAAGATAGAGCTAGCGGGGGGGCGGAAACGCAGTATTTT. It translates to CASSQDRASGGAETQYF.

This clonotype was observed a handful of times. The gene calls are TRBV21-1 and TRBJ2-1; TRBD1, the table's D call, lacks a check against the DNA. TRBV21-1 is a listed pseudogene. This CDR3 contains 16 residues. Written as DNA, the CDR3 is TGTGCCAGCAGCAAAGCCCCTGAGGTAAAAAGAAATGAGCAGTTCTTC. This translates into CASSKAPEVKRNEQFF.

CDR3 residues: CASSSDSDPEKLFF. As DNA, the CDR3 is TGTGCCAGCAGCTCGGACTCTGATCCCGAAAAACTGTTTTTT. The rearrangement uses TRBV5-6 and TRBJ1-4, with unresolved D. The CDR3 contains 14 residues. Germline CDR1 and CDR2: SGHDT and YYEEEE. The germline V and J ends were trimmed by 3 bases and 8 bases, with 14 bases remaining between them.

This sequence joins TRBV24-1 and TRBJ2-4; 9 nucleotides line up with TRBD2. The DNA end is a closer match to TRBJ2-5, so the J assignment may be wrong. CDR3 length: 18 residues. CDR1 KGHDR and CDR2 SFDVKD come from the germline V gene. In nucleotides, the CDR3 is TGTGCCACCAGTGATGCAGACCAGCGGGGGGCCCCCCAAGAGACCCAGTACTTC. It encodes CATSDADQRGAPQETQYF.

This clonotype has a handful of counts. This sequence joins TRBV10-3 and TRBJ2-7; possibly TRBD2 for D (6 bases). The CDR3 sequence is 14 residues long. Germline V gene data show CDR1 as ENHRY and CDR2 as SYGVKD. Trimming shortened V by 4 bases and J by 3 bases, and 13 bases separated the two germline ends. In DNA, the CDR3 is TGTGCCATCAGTGTCACGACTAGTCTCTACGAGCAGTACTTC. It is translated as CAISVTTSLYEQYF.

This rearrangement joins TRBV15 to TRBJ1-5; TRBD1 aligns across 9 bases. Germline V lookup: CDR1 LNHNV, CDR2 YYDKDF (reference sequence). This CDR3 comprises 19 residues. The ends lost 0 bases at V and 0 bases at J; junction bases unmatched: 9. DNA for the CDR3: TGTGCCACCAGCAGAGATATAGGACAGGGGTATTATAGCAATCAGCCCCAGCATTTT. This codes for CATSRDIGQGYYSNQPQHF.

A few counts support this clonotype. The chain combines TRBV7-2 with TRBJ2-7; D might be TRBD2 (5 bases). The CDR3 is made up of 19 amino acids. Germline V gene lookup returns CDR1 SGHTA and CDR2 FQGNSA. V was cut by 2 bases and J by 3 bases, with 26 bases left in between. Here the CDR3 reads CASSLLLRRTGSNLYEQYF. The CDR3, as DNA: TGTGCCAGCAGCTTACTCCTCCGGCGAACGGGGAGTAACCTCTACGAGCAGTACTTC.

This clonotype was seen only a few times. The V gene is TRBV9, the J gene TRBJ2-1; D is undetermined. The length of the CDR3 is 14 residues. Germline V lookup: CDR1 SGDLS, CDR2 YYNGEE. V lost 7 bases and J 0 bases, leaving 11 bases between the germline ends. This chain's CDR3 is CASSGLDSYNEQFF. CDR3 nucleotides: TGTGCCAGCTCGGGTCTCGACTCCTACAATGAGCAGTTCTTC. The full variable domain, with the rest looked up from reference TRBV9 and TRBJ2-1, is DSGVTQTPKHLITATGQRVTLRCSPRSGDLSVYWYQQSLDQGLQFLIQYYNGEERAKGNILERFSAQQFPDLHSELNLSSLELGDSALYFCASSGLDSYNEQFFGPGTRLTVL.

The chain carries TRBV7-6 and TRBJ2-1, with 9 bases lining up with TRBD2. The germline V gene encodes CDR1 SGHVS and CDR2 FNYEAQ. Germline trimming cut 4 bases from V and 3 bases from J; bases unmatched to any gene: 4. The CDR3 length is 15 residues. CDR3 sequence (DNA): TGTGCCAGCAGCTCCCTAGCGGGGCTCTACAATGAGCAGTTCTTC. This encodes CASSSLAGLYNEQFF.

V and J are TRBV6-5 and TRBJ1-2; 8 bases fit TRBD1. The CDR3 spans 16 residues. Trimming at V came to 2 bases and at J to 4 bases, leaving 9 bases not matched to a gene. CDR1 and CDR2 (germline): MNHEY, SVGAGI. The CDR3 nucleotides are TGTGCCAGCAGTTACCGAGGGACAGGCGTCGTCTATGGCTACACCTTC. Amino acids: CASSYRGTGVVYGYTF.

This clonotype was detected a few times. The CDR3 loop is CASSTLAGGGRETQYF. CDR3 in DNA: TGTGCCAGCAGTACTCTAGCGGGGGGCGGGAGGGAGACCCAGTACTTC. This chain connects TRBV6-5 to TRBJ2-7; the match to TRBD2 covers 11 bases. The DNA end favors TRBJ2-5, so the J call may be wrong. CDR3 size: 16 residues. The V gene's germline CDR1 is MNHEY and CDR2 SVGAGI.

In its sample, this clonotype was seen a few times. V gene TRBV6-5 combines with J gene TRBJ1-5; D is possibly TRBD1 (6 bases). Per germline, CDR1 MNHEY and CDR2 SVGAGI. The V end lost 5 bases, the J end lost 4 bases, and 12 bases lay between the germline ends. The CDR3 loop spans 14 amino acids. The CDR3, as DNA: TGTGCCAGCAGTGCCGACAGGCGGAATCAGCCCCAGCATTTT. Amino acids: CASSADRRNQPQHF.

V and J are TRBV6-2 or TRBV6-3 and TRBJ2-1; 10 bases are shared with TRBD2. This CDR3 has 18 residues. The V gene end was trimmed by 4 bases and the J gene end by 3 bases; junction bases not matched to a gene: 12. Germline CDR1 and CDR2: MNHEY and SVGEGT. CDR3 region: CASSSWTSGPSFYNEQFF. Written as DNA, the CDR3 is TGTGCCAGCAGTTCGTGGACTAGCGGACCTTCCTTCTACAATGAGCAGTTCTTC.

The chain uses TRBV2 and TRBJ2-7, with D perhaps TRBD2 (5 bases). Trimming cost V 5 bases and J 1 base, with 15 bases left between them. The CDR3 is 15 residues long. Germline lookup yields CDR1 SNHLY and CDR2 FYNNEI. CDR3 in DNA: TGTGCCAGCAGTCCCCGCGAGGGCAGTTCCTACGAGCAGTACTTC. This gives the protein CASSPREGSSYEQYF.

The chain couples TRBV12-3 or TRBV12-4 to TRBJ2-1; 13 nucleotides match TRBD2. Losses at the gene ends were 6 bases for V and 8 bases for J; bases not matched to a gene: 7. This CDR3 spans 15 amino acids. CDR3 residues: CASRPGTSGAYEQFF. For the CDR3, the DNA is TGTGCCAGCAGACCAGGGACTAGCGGGGCCTATGAGCAGTTCTTC.

The chain uses TRBV7-6 and TRBJ2-3; 10 nucleotides line up with TRBD2. From germline, CDR1 is SGHVS and CDR2 FNYEAQ. The CDR3 loop spans 15 amino acids. V dropped 6 bases and J dropped 4; count of bases not matched to a gene: 7. The CDR3 DNA reads as TGTGCCAGCAGTCGTGGACTAGCGGAGCCAGATACGCAGTATTTT. Its protein product is CASSRGLAEPDTQYF.

The rearrangement links TRBV7-9 to TRBJ2-1, with D perhaps assigned TRBD1 or TRBD2 (6 bases each). The CDR3 has 14 residues. Germline assignment: CDR1 SEHNR and CDR2 FQNEAQ (reference sequence). V was clipped by 6 bases and J by 8 bases, with 17 bases between them. CDR3 nucleotides: TGTGCCAGCAGAAAGGGGGGAAGGGGCTATGAGCAGTTCTTC. Its protein is CASRKGGRGYEQFF.

The rearrangement uses TRBV12-3 or TRBV12-4 and TRBJ2-4; weak D call: TRBD2 (5 bases). The assigned J gene may be wrong: the sequence end matches TRBJ2-7 better. CDR3 size: 14 residues. The CDR3, as DNA: TGTGCCAGCAGCCGTGGGGAGTTTATCTACGAGCAGTACTTC. It specifies CASSRGEFIYEQYF.

This clonotype has just a few counts. The chain carries TRBV10-3 and TRBJ2-5, with D possibly being TRBD2 (6 bases). The end of the DNA fits TRBJ2-7 better, so the J call may be wrong. In germline, CDR1 is ENHRY, CDR2 SYGVKD. The CDR3 is 14 residues long. The CDR3 DNA reads TGTGCCATCAGTGATAGGCCGCGGGGTGTCGAGCAGTACTTC. Protein product: CAISDRPRGVEQYF.

This clonotype turned up a few times. The chain has TRBV9 and TRBJ1-2; a weak D match, TRBD1 (6 bases). V lost 3 bases, J lost 6 bases, and 12 bases lay in between. The CDR3 runs to 13 residues. CDR1 is SGDLS and CDR2 is YYNGEE in the germline V gene. CDR3 loop: CASSEGVSNGYTF. In nucleotides, the CDR3 is TGTGCCAGCAGCGAGGGGGTCAGCAATGGCTACACCTTC.

The chain joins TRBV4-1 to TRBJ2-5; 8 bases align to TRBD2. After removal of 4 bases from V and 5 bases from J, the junction contained 12 bases not matched to a gene. The CDR3 covers 16 residues. In germline, CDR1 is MGHRA, CDR2 YSYEKL. CDR3 residues: CASSRSGRGAVETQYF. CDR3 nucleotide sequence: TGCGCCAGCAGCCGTTCAGGGCGGGGGGCCGTCGAGACCCAGTACTTC.

Worth noting for this clonotype: Compared with germline, one end of the junction differs, possibly owing to a read error. The rearrangement joins TRBV12-3 or TRBV12-4 to TRBJ1-4; D is ambiguous. The CDR3 is 13 amino acids. CDR3 protein: CASSPIGHREKTF. In DNA, the CDR3 is TGTGCCAGCAGCCCGATAGGTCATCGGGAGAAGACTTTT.